The 27 T cell receptor beta chains reported below all come from one sample, sequenced in a study of T cells in Graves' hyperthyroidism and ophthalmopathy. Template material for amplifying TCR beta CDR3 regions consisted of RNA transcripts. The TCR CDR3 first-round RT-PCR relied on the HTBI primer set. From the multiplex PCR reads, TCRdb called clonotypes with MiXCR, one entry per CDR3 protein. The sample consists of about 480,000 distinct CDR3 sequences, approximately 15% of them appearing once. The sample was blood. The receptors derive from a woman between 18 and 29 years old with Graves' hyperthyroidism.

This clonotype was counted between two and nine times. The chain joins TRBV12-3 or TRBV12-4 to TRBJ1-2; D gene unclear. The length of the CDR3 is 13 residues. With 5 bases removed from V and 4 bases from J, the gap between germline ends came to 11 bases. The CDR3 reads CASSIPAPYGYTF. CDR3 nucleotides: TGTGCCAGCAGTATACCGGCACCCTATGGCTACACCTTC.

The rearrangement links TRBV27 to TRBJ2-3; D is perhaps TRBD2 (5 bases). Germline CDR1 reads MNHEY; CDR2 reads SMNVEV (reference sequence). The CDR3 runs 12 residues. Trimming stripped 6 bases from V and 3 bases from J, with 7 bases between. CDR3 region: CASRPGTDTQYF. DNA of the CDR3: TGTGCCAGCAGACCGGGGACAGATACGCAGTATTTT.

This clonotype appeared many times. This chain links TRBV5-1 with TRBJ2-3; D possibly matches TRBD1 or TRBD2 (5 bases each). The germline CDR1 and CDR2 sequences are SGHRS and YFSETQ. CDR3 length: 14 residues. Trimming took 1 base from V and 5 from J, leaving 11 bases between them. The CDR3 nucleotides read TGCGCCAGCAGCTTGAACGGGGCGAAAGATACGCAGTATTTT. It encodes CASSLNGAKDTQYF. Full variable domain (remainder filled in from reference TRBV5-1 and TRBJ2-3): KAGVTQTPRYLIKTRGQQVTLSCSPISGHRSVSWYQQTPGQGLQFLFEYFSETQRNKGNFPGRFSGRQFSNSRSEMNVSTLELGDSALYLCASSLNGAKDTQYFGPGTRLTVL.

This clonotype was found many times. CDR3 protein: CASKLDLSQPQHF. CDR3 nucleotides: TGTGCCAGCAAGCTGGATTTGAGTCAGCCCCAGCATTTT. The rearrangement links TRBV2 to TRBJ1-5; D unclear. The CDR3 runs 13 residues. Trimming took 7 bases from V and 6 from J, leaving 13 bases between them. In germline, CDR1 is SNHLY, CDR2 FYNNEI.

Notes on this clonotype: A much larger clone sits a single nucleotide away, making a read error possible. This likely comes from a read error, as the CDR3 has no conserved phenylalanine or tryptophan at its end. J is TRBJ1-1 and V is TRBV7-9; D remains unclear. This CDR3 is 14 amino acids long. The ends were cut back, 4 bases at V and 0 bases at J, with 9 bases in the middle. Germline assignment: CDR1 SEHNR and CDR2 FQNEAQ (reference sequence). The CDR3 loop reads CASSSPALNTEAFL. The CDR3 DNA reads TGTGCCAGCAGCTCCCCGGCACTGAACACTGAAGCTTTCCTT.

In this sample, this clonotype turned up many times. The V and J genes are TRBV20-1 and TRBJ1-4; D uncertain. The CDR3 is 14 residues long. Germline loops: CDR1 DFQATT, CDR2 SNEGSKA (reference sequence). V lost 3 bases to trimming and J lost 3 bases, with 11 bases between them. The CDR3, as DNA: TGCAGTGCTAGGGTGGGCGCCCCTAATGAAAAACTGTTTTTT. Its protein is CSARVGAPNEKLFF.

This clonotype was seen at least ten times. The CDR3 nucleotides are TGTGCCAGCAGGGGACAGGAGGTCACTGAAGCTTTCTTT. Residues: CASRGQEVTEAFF. This chain connects TRBV2 to TRBJ1-1; 8 nucleotides line up with TRBD1. Germline V lookup: CDR1 SNHLY, CDR2 FYNNEI. V lost 6 bases to trimming and J lost 4 bases; unmatched junction nucleotides: 4. The length of the CDR3 is 13 residues.

The sample holds many counts of this clonotype. The genes are TRBV7-2 and TRBJ2-5, with 8 bases fitting TRBD2. Germline V gives CDR1 SGHTA, CDR2 FQGNSA. V lost 6 bases, J lost 1 base, and 7 bases stayed unmatched. CDR3 length: 15 residues. CDR3 nucleotide sequence: TGTGCCAGCAGGACCTTAGCGGGGACCCAAGAGACCCAGTACTTC. This encodes CASRTLAGTQETQYF.

This clonotype appeared many times. The chain joins TRBV7-8 to TRBJ2-7; no reliable D call. The CDR3 consists of 15 residues. V shed 0 bases and J shed 2 bases, with 11 bases lying between them. Per the germline V gene, CDR1 is SGHVS and CDR2 is FQNEAQ. CDR3 sequence: CASSLASVWTYEQYF. The CDR3 bases are TGTGCCAGCAGCTTAGCGTCCGTGTGGACCTACGAGCAGTACTTC.

Of note for this clonotype: An end of the junction does not agree with germline; a read error may underlie this. The chain combines TRBV11-3 with TRBJ2-1, with D tentatively TRBD1 (5 bases). Germline lookup yields CDR1 SGHNT and CDR2 YENEEA. This CDR3 region has 13 residues. The CDR3: CAGSFAGPLGQFF. CDR3 nucleotide sequence: TGTGCCGGCAGCTTCGCAGGGCCTCTTGGGCAGTTCTTC.

This clonotype was recorded many times. The chain uses TRBV11-2 and TRBJ2-7, with D perhaps assigned TRBD1 or TRBD2 (5 bases each). The germline CDR1 and CDR2 sequences are SGHAT and FQNNGV. V lost 0 bases and J lost 3, with 12 bases in between. CDR3 length: 15 amino acids. The CDR3 loop is CASSLEGVGNYEQYF. The CDR3 nucleotides read TGTGCCAGCAGCTTAGAGGGGGTTGGAAACTACGAGCAGTACTTC. The full variable domain, with the rest looked up from reference TRBV11-2 and TRBJ2-7, is EAGVAQSPRYKIIEKRQSVAFWCNPISGHATLYWYQQILGQGPKLLIQFQNNGVVDDSQLPKDRFSAERLKGVDSTLKIQPAKLEDSAVYLCASSLEGVGNYEQYFGPGTRLTVT.

V gene TRBV7-2 combines with J gene TRBJ2-4; 8 nucleotides align to TRBD2. Trimming at V came to 6 bases and at J to 5 bases, leaving 6 bases not matched to a gene. The germline V gene has CDR1 SGHTA and CDR2 FQGNSA. The CDR3 loop spans 14 amino acids. Here the CDR3 reads CASRIGLAENIQYF. The CDR3 DNA reads as TGTGCCAGCAGGATCGGACTAGCTGAAAACATTCAGTACTTC.

The rearrangement joins TRBV3-1 to TRBJ1-5; D gene uncertain. The CDR3 contains 14 residues. Trimming shortened V by 0 bases and J by 7 bases, and 10 bases separated the two germline ends. Germline-derived CDR1 and CDR2 are LGHDT and YNNKEL (reference sequence). CDR3 bases: TGTGCCAGCAGCCAAGATATAGTAGCCCAGCCCCAGCATTTT. It translates to CASSQDIVAQPQHF.

In this sample, this clonotype turned up many times. At one end, the junction sequence differs from germline, possibly due to a read error. The V gene is TRBV11-2, the J gene TRBJ1-2; 8 positions agree with TRBD1. CDR1 is SGHAT and CDR2 is FQNNGV in the germline V gene. CDR3 length equals 15 residues. CDR3 nucleotides: TGTGCCAGCAGCGGGGGACAGGCGCTTAACTTTGGCTACACCTTC. It specifies CASSGGQALNFGYTF.

The rearrangement uses TRBV2 and TRBJ2-3, with 7 bases aligning to TRBD1. Germline assignment: CDR1 SNHLY and CDR2 FYNNEI. This CDR3 is built from 15 residues. V shed 6 bases, J shed 2 bases, and the junction held 8 bases outside the gene matches. The DNA for the CDR3 is TGTGCCAGCAGCGTACTGGACAGGATCACAGATACGCAGTATTTT. This codes for CASSVLDRITDTQYF.

The sample holds one count of this clonotype. The V call is TRBV28, the J call TRBJ2-1; 13 nucleotides align to TRBD2. The ends lost 6 bases at V and 5 bases at J; junction bases unmatched: 10. This CDR3 has 17 amino acids. CDR1 and CDR2 from the germline V gene are MDHEN and SYDVKM. CDR3 bases: TGTGCCAGCAGCGCACTAGCGGGAGGGCTTTCGGACAATGAGCAGTTCTTC. It encodes CASSALAGGLSDNEQFF.

This sequence joins TRBV5-1 and TRBJ2-5, with 12 positions matching TRBD2. The CDR3 consists of 16 residues. V lost 4 bases, J lost 2 bases, and 6 bases stayed unmatched. The germline CDR1 and CDR2 sequences are SGHRS and YFSETQ. DNA of the CDR3: TGCGCCAGCAGCCCAGGGGGGACTAGCGGGCAAGAGACCCAGTACTTC. As protein: CASSPGGTSGQETQYF.

This clonotype was observed many times. The chain employs TRBV12-3 or TRBV12-4 and TRBJ1-1; 8 nucleotides match TRBD1. The CDR3 runs to 14 residues. The junction had 4 bases not matched to a gene; V was cut back by 4 bases and J by 3 bases. Here the CDR3 reads CASSWDRKDTEAFF. Written as DNA, the CDR3 is TGTGCCAGCAGTTGGGACAGGAAGGACACTGAAGCTTTCTTT.

In this sample, this clonotype turned up many times. The CDR3 region is CASSYGRGGGYEQYF. The CDR3, as DNA: TGTGCCAGCAGCTACGGTCGGGGGGGGGGATACGAGCAGTACTTC. The chain uses TRBV7-2 and TRBJ2-7; 8 nucleotides agree with TRBD2. V dropped 4 bases and J dropped 4; count of bases not matched to a gene: 9. CDR1 and CDR2 from the germline V gene are SGHTA and FQGNSA. CDR3 length: 15 amino acids.

This clonotype has a handful of counts. V usage is TRBV27 and J usage is TRBJ1-1; 8 nucleotides line up with TRBD1. The junction had 5 bases not matched to a gene; V was cut back by 0 bases and J by 5 bases. CDR3 length: 15 residues. Germline CDR1 is MNHEY and CDR2 is SMNVEV (reference sequence). CDR3 sequence: CASSLSLTGATEAFF. In DNA form, the CDR3 reads TGTGCCAGCAGTTTATCCCTGACAGGGGCTACTGAAGCTTTCTTT.

The chain is built from TRBV7-2 and TRBJ2-3, with 9 bases fitting TRBD2. Germline CDR1 is SGHTA and CDR2 is FQGNSA. V was clipped by 1 base and J by 5 bases; unmatched bases: 19. CDR3 size: 20 residues. Here the CDR3 reads CASSLGRLVRREGPVDTQYF. The DNA of the CDR3 is TGTGCCAGCAGCTTAGGTCGACTTGTCAGGCGGGAGGGCCCGGTAGATACGCAGTATTTT.

The V call is TRBV2, the J call TRBJ1-4; D gene uncertain. Trimming removed 7 bases from V and 10 bases from J, with 16 bases in between. The CDR3 has 13 residues. Germline V CDR1 and CDR2: SNHLY, FYNNEI. CDR3 sequence reads: CASIVQPEGKLFF. DNA of the CDR3: TGTGCCAGCATAGTCCAGCCAGAAGGAAAACTGTTTTTT.

This clonotype showed up many times. The chain recombines TRBV6-1 with TRBJ2-5; the D gene is possibly TRBD2 (5 bases). The V gene lost 5 bases and the J gene lost 5 bases, with 21 bases spanning the gap. Germline-derived CDR1 and CDR2 are MNHNS and SASEGT. The CDR3 totals 16 residues. Written as DNA, the CDR3 is TGTGCCAGCAGTATCGGACCCCCGACTAATCGGGAGACCCAGTACTTC. This codes for CASSIGPPTNRETQYF.

To note about this clonotype: A much more abundant neighbour one base away suggests this may be a read error. This chain connects TRBV20-1 to TRBJ2-3; 9 bases are shared with TRBD2. This CDR3 has 15 residues. Germline V gives CDR1 DFQATT, CDR2 SNEGSKA (reference sequence). As DNA, the CDR3 is TGCGGTGCCTCAGGCGGGGGACTAGCTGCTGATACGCAGTATTTT. Its protein product is CGASGGGLAADTQYF.

The rearrangement links TRBV28 to TRBJ2-1, with TRBD2 matching 9 bases. Trimming cost V 6 bases and J 8 bases; bases outside gene matches: 8. The CDR3 is made up of 14 amino acids. Germline-derived CDR1 and CDR2 are MDHEN and SYDVKM. The CDR3 region is CASRTAGGIDEQFF. In DNA, the CDR3 is TGTGCCAGCAGAACAGCGGGAGGTATAGATGAGCAGTTCTTC.

The rearrangement joins TRBV6-5 to TRBJ1-1; D not resolved. Germline CDR1 MNHEY, CDR2 SVGAGI. The CDR3 extends over 11 amino acids. Trimming left V 0 bases short and J 11 bases short, with 7 bases between. The CDR3 DNA follows: TGTGCCAGCAGTTACTCTCCGGCGGCTTTCTTT. It yields the protein CASSYSPAAFF.

This sequence joins TRBV27 and TRBJ2-1; no clear D. Germline V gene lookup returns CDR1 MNHEY and CDR2 SMNVEV (reference sequence). The CDR3 is 11 amino acids. V lost 5 bases and J lost 7, with 6 bases in between. In DNA form, the CDR3 reads TGTGCCAGCAGTAATTGGAATGAGCAGTTCTTC. Translating it yields CASSNWNEQFF.